This T cell receptor (beta chain) was retrieved from a study of cytomegalovirus exposure and HLA in healthy donors. Comments on this clone: One end of the junction does not line up with germline, which may come from a read error.

Vbeta (60) and Jbeta (13) primers were used in the PCR. Assay used: immunoSEQ multiplex PCR; TCRdb lists only in-frame clones, some missing. The sample table includes just over 200,000 clones. This CDR3 comprises 19 residues. CDR1 is MDHEN, CDR2 SYDVKM, per germline. This TCR came from a girl aged 2-10 years in good health and CMV-seropositive. J is TRBJ1-3 and V is TRBV28; TRBD1 might be the D (6 bases). Material: PBMCs. The CDR3 bases are TGTGCCAGCAGTCTAACCGAAAAATGGACAGCCCGCTCTGGAGACACCATATATTTT. Protein sequence: CASSLTEKWTARSGDTIYF.